The 13 T cell receptor beta chains given below trace back to one sample, sequenced in a study of T-cell reconstitution after alpha-beta-depleted transplantation in children listed by TCRdb under 2016. The method behind the library was PCR. For sequencing, an Illumina HiSeq 2500 was employed. Molecular barcoding was employed in the preparation of TCR libraries, with unique molecular identifiers being used to normalize TCRbeta repertoire quantification. The public reads were reanalyzed by TCRdb: fastp trimming at Q25, MiXCR alignment, in-frame beta chains only. Rows matching on CDR3 protein sequence are summarized as one entry with the most common DNA and genes. The sample includes some 110,000 distinct CDR3 sequences, with approximately 10% observed a single time. The ten top clones hold around 35% of the sample. The treatment or condition label on this specimen signifies: allogeneic hematopoietic cell transplantation with graft depleted of TCRalphabeta T cells and CD19 B cells.

The sample consisted of PBMCs, taken before TCRalphabeta/CD19-depleted stem cell transplant. These receptors came from a boy between 2 and 15 years old with acute lymphoblastic leukemia, due to receive a stem cell transplant.

In its sample, this clonotype was seen many times. V and J are TRBV5-1 and TRBJ2-4; the D gene is possibly TRBD1 (5 bases). The CDR3 sequence is 13 residues long. V was trimmed by 0 bases and J by 6 bases, leaving 7 bases between them. The germline CDR1 and CDR2 sequences are SGHRS and YFSETQ. CDR3 coding DNA: TGCGCCAGCAGCTTGGGCGACAGAAACATTCAGTACTTC. Protein sequence: CASSLGDRNIQYF.

This clonotype has a handful of counts. The V and J genes are TRBV5-1 and TRBJ2-7; maybe TRBD1 (5 bases). V lost 7 bases, J lost 2 bases, and 16 bases lay in between. CDR3 length: 14 amino acids. Per the germline V gene, CDR1 is SGHRS and CDR2 is YFSETQ. The CDR3 bases are TGCGCCAGCCTTCTCGGCAGGGCCCCCTACGAGCAGTACTTC. This translates into CASLLGRAPYEQYF. Looking up the rest from reference TRBV5-1 and TRBJ2-7 gives the full variable domain: KAGVTQTPRYLIKTRGQQVTLSCSPISGHRSVSWYQQTPGQGLQFLFEYFSETQRNKGNFPGRFSGRQFSNSRSEMNVSTLELGDSALYLCASLLGRAPYEQYFGPGTRLTVT.

This clonotype was found a few times. V and J are TRBV5-1 and TRBJ2-1; unclear D gene. Germline V gives CDR1 SGHRS, CDR2 YFSETQ. The CDR3 is 14 amino acids. With 6 bases removed from V and 0 bases from J, the gap between germline ends came to 10 bases. The CDR3 is CASTLAFSYNEQFF. The CDR3 nucleotides are TGCGCCAGCACGCTCGCGTTCTCCTACAATGAGCAGTTCTTC.

V and J are TRBV24-1 and TRBJ2-3, with D uncertain. The CDR3 has 11 amino acids. Looked up from germline, CDR1 is KGHDR and CDR2 is SFDVKD. V was trimmed by 10 bases and J by 4 bases, leaving 8 bases between them. CDR3 in DNA: TGTGCCACAGAAATATCAGATACGCAGTATTTT. This sequence encodes CATEISDTQYF.

The rearrangement uses TRBV10-1 and TRBJ2-1; no clear D gene. The CDR3 is made up of 14 amino acids. V was shortened by 3 bases and J by 9 bases, with 15 bases between the two germline ends. The germline V gene encodes CDR1 WNHNN and CDR2 SYGVQD (reference sequence). CDR3 DNA sequence: TGCGCCAGCAGTGACCTAACGGAAAGGTTTGAGCAGTTCTTC. It encodes CASSDLTERFEQFF.

This clonotype occurred many times. The chain uses TRBV20-1 and TRBJ2-3; 7 bases match TRBD2. Germline CDR1 reads DFQATT; CDR2 reads SNEGSKA (reference sequence). The CDR3 is made up of 14 amino acids. The V segment lost 0 bases and the J segment 11 bases; nucleotides outside the gene matches: 11. CDR3 in DNA: TGCAGTGCTAGAGACCTCCCAGGGCCGGGGGGGCAGTATTTT. It translates to CSARDLPGPGGQYF.

This clonotype has a handful of counts. V usage is TRBV20-1 and J usage is TRBJ2-4; D is ambiguous. CDR1 DFQATT and CDR2 SNEGSKA come from the germline V gene (reference sequence). The CDR3 length is 15 residues. The ends were cut back, 1 base at V and 0 bases at J, with 10 bases in the middle. CDR3 nucleotides: TGCAGTGCTAGAGGGCAGGCCTTAGCCAAAAACATTCAGTACTTC. Amino acids: CSARGQALAKNIQYF.

The chain uses TRBV5-1 and TRBJ2-7, with 9 positions matching TRBD1. Germline V CDR1 and CDR2: SGHRS, YFSETQ. The CDR3 has 19 amino acids. Losses at the gene ends were 4 bases for V and 3 bases for J; bases not matched to a gene: 20. CDR3 sequence reads: CASSPSQNRGLGTFYEQYF. CDR3 bases: TGCGCCAGCAGCCCCTCCCAGAACAGGGGGCTCGGAACTTTCTACGAGCAGTACTTC. Filled out from reference TRBV5-1 and TRBJ2-7, the complete variable domain reads KAGVTQTPRYLIKTRGQQVTLSCSPISGHRSVSWYQQTPGQGLQFLFEYFSETQRNKGNFPGRFSGRQFSNSRSEMNVSTLELGDSALYLCASSPSQNRGLGTFYEQYFGPGTRLTVT.

This clonotype occurred a few times. The gene calls are TRBV28 and TRBJ2-3; D may be TRBD2 (6 bases). The CDR3 totals 15 residues. The germline V and J ends were trimmed by 3 bases and 3 bases, with 13 bases remaining between them. Germline-derived CDR1 and CDR2 are MDHEN and SYDVKM. DNA for the CDR3: TGTGCCAGCAGTTTTCAGCAGGGAGGTACAGATACGCAGTATTTT. This codes for CASSFQQGGTDTQYF.

There are a few counts of this clonotype. The gene calls are TRBV4-1 and TRBJ1-5; D remains ambiguous. Germline V lookup: CDR1 MGHRA, CDR2 YSYEKL. V lost 0 bases and J lost 0, with 6 bases in between. This CDR3 comprises 15 residues. The CDR3, as DNA: TGCGCCAGCAGCCAAGATGAAAATAGCAATCAGCCCCAGCATTTT. Protein product: CASSQDENSNQPQHF.

The chain couples TRBV6-5 to TRBJ2-7; D unresolved. CDR3 length: 15 residues. V lost 2 bases to trimming and J lost 2 bases, with 13 bases between them. Germline CDR1 is MNHEY and CDR2 is SVGAGI. The DNA for the CDR3 is TGTGCCAGCAGTTACCGTGAAAAGCTCACCTACGAGCAGTACTTC. Translating gives CASSYREKLTYEQYF.

V gene TRBV2 combines with J gene TRBJ2-2; a weak D match, TRBD1 (6 bases). Germline CDR1 reads SNHLY; CDR2 reads FYNNEI. This CDR3 has 13 residues. V lost 4 bases to trimming and J lost 7 bases, with 10 bases between them. The CDR3 protein is CASSANRDGELFF. The DNA of the CDR3 is TGTGCCAGCAGTGCTAACAGGGACGGGGAGCTGTTTTTT.

V usage is TRBV28 and J usage is TRBJ1-1; 8 positions agree with TRBD1. CDR1 is MDHEN, CDR2 SYDVKM, per germline. Trimming removed 6 bases from V and 0 bases from J; junction bases left unmatched: 12. The CDR3 is 17 residues long. The DNA for the CDR3 is TGTGCCAGCAGACCCAGGGGGCGGACAGCCATGAACACTGAAGCTTTCTTT. As protein: CASRPRGRTAMNTEAFF.